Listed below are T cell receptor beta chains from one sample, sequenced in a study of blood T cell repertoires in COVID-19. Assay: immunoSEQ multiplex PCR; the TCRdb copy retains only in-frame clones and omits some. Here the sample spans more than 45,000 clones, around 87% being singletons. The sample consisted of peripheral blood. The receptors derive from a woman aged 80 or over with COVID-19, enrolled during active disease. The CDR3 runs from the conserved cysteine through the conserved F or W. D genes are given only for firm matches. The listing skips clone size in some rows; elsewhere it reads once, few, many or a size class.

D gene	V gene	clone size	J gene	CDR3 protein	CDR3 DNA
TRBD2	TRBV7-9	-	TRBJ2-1	CASSLTLAGAYNEQFF	TGTGCCAGCAGCTTAACACTAGCGGGGGCCTACAATGAGCAGTTCTTC
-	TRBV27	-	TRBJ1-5	CASSSAGAGDQPQHF	TGTGCCAGCAGTTCCGCCGGGGCGGGGGATCAGCCCCAGCATTTT
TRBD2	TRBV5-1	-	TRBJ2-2	CASSLPFGGAGELFF	TGCGCCAGCAGCTTGCCTTTTGGGGGGGCCGGGGAGCTGTTTTTT
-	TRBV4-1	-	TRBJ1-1	CASSREGMNTEAFF	TGCGCCAGCTCAAGGGAGGGAATGAACACTGAAGCTTTCTTT
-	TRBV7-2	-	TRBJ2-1	CASGLYNEQFF	TGTGCCAGCGGCCTTTACAATGAGCAGTTCTTC
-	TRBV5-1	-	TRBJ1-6	CASSITQEGGSPLHF	TGCGCCAGCAGCATAACACAGGAGGGAGGTTCACCCCTCCACTTT
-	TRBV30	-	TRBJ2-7	CAWARTDEQYF	TGTGCCTGGGCTCGGACAGACGAGCAGTACTTC
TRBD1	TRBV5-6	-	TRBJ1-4	CASSQWDRAEKLFF	TGTGCCAGCAGCCAGTGGGACAGGGCTGAAAAACTGTTTTTT
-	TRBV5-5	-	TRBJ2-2	CASSLAALGGATGELFF	TGTGCCAGCAGCTTGGCCGCGTTGGGGGGTGCAACCGGGGAGCTGTTTTTT
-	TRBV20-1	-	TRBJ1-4	CSASTGGVNEKLFF	TGCAGTGCTAGTACGGGAGGGGTAAACGAAAAACTGTTTTTT
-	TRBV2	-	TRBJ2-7	CASSELTVTYEQYF	TGTGCCAGCAGCGAGCTGACAGTCACCTACGAGCAGTACTTC
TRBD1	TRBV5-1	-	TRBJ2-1	CASSTDRDRVDEQFF	TGCGCCAGCAGCACTGACCGGGACAGGGTGGATGAGCAGTTCTTC
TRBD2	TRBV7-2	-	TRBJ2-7	CASSLVGAGGSYEQYF	TGTGCCAGCAGCTTAGTCGGAGCGGGGGGCTCCTACGAGCAGTACTTC
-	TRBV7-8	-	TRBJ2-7	CASSLGLEQYF	TGTGCCAGCAGCTTGGGACTCGAGCAGTACTTC
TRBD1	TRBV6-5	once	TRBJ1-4	CASKDRGEKLFF	TGTGCCAGCAAAGACAGGGGGGAAAAACTGTTTTTT
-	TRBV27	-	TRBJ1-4	CASSSDWGGEKLFF	TGTGCCAGCAGTTCCGATTGGGGGGGTGAAAAACTGTTTTTT
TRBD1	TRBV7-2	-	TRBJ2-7	CASSLTGGSSYEQYF	TGTGCCAGCAGCTTGACAGGGGGGAGCTCCTACGAGCAGTACTTC
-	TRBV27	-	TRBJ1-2	CASSLQGSFDYGYTF	TGTGCCAGCAGTTTACAGGGAAGCTTCGACTATGGCTACACCTTC
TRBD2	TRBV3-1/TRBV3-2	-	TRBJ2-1	CASSGTSGYNEQFF	TGTGCCAGCTCAGGAACTAGCGGATACAATGAGCAGTTCTTC
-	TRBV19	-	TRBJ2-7	CASSKGPARSTKTYEQYF	TGTGCCAGTAGTAAGGGGCCAGCCCGCAGCACAAAAACCTACGAGCAGTACTTC
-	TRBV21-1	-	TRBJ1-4	CARSPSDSHNEKLFF	TGTGCCAGGTCACCCTCGGACAGCCATAATGAAAAACTGTTTTTT
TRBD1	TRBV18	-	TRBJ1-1	CASSPQGDTEAFF	TGTGCCAGCTCACCCCAGGGGGACACTGAAGCTTTCTTT
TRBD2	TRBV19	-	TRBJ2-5	CASSPSGGGQETQYF	TGTGCCAGTAGTCCTAGCGGGGGGGGACAAGAGACCCAGTACTTC
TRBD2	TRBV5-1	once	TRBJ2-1	CASSLLSGGSQGEQFF	TGCGCCAGCAGCTTGCTCAGCGGGGGGTCACAGGGTGAGCAGTTCTTC
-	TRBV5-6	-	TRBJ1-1	CASSLPGAEAFF	TGTGCCAGCAGCTTGCCCGGGGCTGAAGCTTTCTTT
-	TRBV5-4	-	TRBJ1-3	CASSAGGRTFSGNTIYF	TGTGCCAGCAGCGCAGGAGGGAGGACTTTCTCTGGAAACACCATATATTTT
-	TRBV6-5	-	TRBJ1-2	CASGWSGYTF	TGTGCCAGCGGGTGGAGCGGCTACACCTTC
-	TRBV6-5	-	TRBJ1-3	CASTNAGVSGNTIYF	TGTGCCAGCACTAACGCCGGGGTCTCTGGAAACACCATATATTTT
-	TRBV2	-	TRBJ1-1	CASSPLDSLMNTEAFF	TGTGCCAGCAGTCCCCTAGACAGCCTGATGAACACTGAAGCTTTCTTT
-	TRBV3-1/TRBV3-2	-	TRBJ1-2	CASSHPGTNGYTF	TGTGCCAGCAGCCACCCCGGGACAAATGGCTACACCTTC
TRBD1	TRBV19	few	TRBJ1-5	CASRRDSSNQPQHF	TGTGCCAGTAGGCGGGACAGTAGCAATCAGCCCCAGCATTTT
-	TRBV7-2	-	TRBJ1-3	CASSLDQGAGNTIYF	TGTGCCAGCAGCTTAGACCAGGGCGCTGGAAACACCATATATTTT
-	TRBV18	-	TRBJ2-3	CASSPLSTDTQYF	TGTGCCAGCTCACCCCTGAGCACAGATACGCAGTATTTT
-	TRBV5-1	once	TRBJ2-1	CASSPKQVLGYNEQFF	TGCGCCAGCAGCCCAAAACAGGTTCTCGGGTACAATGAGCAGTTCTTC
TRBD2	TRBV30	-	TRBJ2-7	CAWNGITGTTYEQYF	TGTGCCTGGAATGGGATTACCGGGACTACCTACGAGCAGTACTTC
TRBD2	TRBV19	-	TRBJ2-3	CASSPTSGGDTQYF	TGTGCCAGTAGCCCGACTAGCGGGGGGGATACGCAGTATTTT
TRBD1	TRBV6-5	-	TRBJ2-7	CASSRQGVGEQYF	TGTGCCAGCAGCCGCCAGGGGGTCGGGGAGCAGTACTTC
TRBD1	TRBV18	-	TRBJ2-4	CASSPRPGTGNLAKNIQYF	TGTGCCAGCTCACCTCGTCCCGGGACAGGTAACCTAGCCAAAAACATTCAGTACTTC
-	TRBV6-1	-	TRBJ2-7	CASSEWLGAIYEQYF	TGTGCCAGCAGTGAATGGCTGGGGGCAATCTACGAGCAGTACTTC
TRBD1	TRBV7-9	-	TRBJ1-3	CASSADRVSGNTIYF	TGTGCCAGCAGCGCAGACAGGGTCTCTGGAAACACCATATATTTT
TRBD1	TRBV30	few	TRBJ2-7	CAWSVTRGLRDEQYF	TGTGCCTGGAGTGTAACCAGGGGGCTGAGGGACGAGCAGTACTTC
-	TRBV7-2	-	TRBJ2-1	CASSLRETSAGNEQFF	TGTGCCAGCAGCTTAAGGGAGACTAGTGCGGGGAATGAGCAGTTCTTC
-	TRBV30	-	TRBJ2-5	CAWTRFRGQETQYF	TGTGCCTGGACCCGCTTTAGAGGGCAAGAGACCCAGTACTTC
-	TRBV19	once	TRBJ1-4	CASSPGVFTVF	TGTGCCAGTAGTCCAGGGGTATTTACGGTTTTT
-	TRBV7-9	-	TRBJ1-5	CASSRDGNQPQHF	TGTGCCAGCAGCCGCGACGGGAATCAGCCCCAGCATTTT
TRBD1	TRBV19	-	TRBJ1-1	CASQPGTGARAFF	TGTGCCAGTCAACCGGGGACAGGGGCGAGGGCTTTCTTT
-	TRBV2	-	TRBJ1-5	CASSLDGVNQPQHF	TGTGCCAGCAGCCTGGACGGGGTCAATCAGCCCCAGCATTTT
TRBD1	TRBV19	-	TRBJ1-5	CASSISGTGGGIGNQPQHF	TGTGCCAGTAGTATCTCCGGGACAGGGGGCGGGATAGGGAATCAGCCCCAGCATTTT
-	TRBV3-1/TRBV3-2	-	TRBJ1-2	CASSQDRGRGYGYTF	TGTGCCAGCAGCCAAGATAGGGGCAGGGGCTATGGCTACACCTTC
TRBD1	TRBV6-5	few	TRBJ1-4	CASSNLDRILFF	TGTGCCAGCAGCAACTTGGACAGGATTCTGTTTTTT
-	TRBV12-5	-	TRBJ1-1	CASGSGNLNTEAFF	TGTGCTAGTGGCAGCGGGAACCTGAACACTGAAGCTTTCTTT
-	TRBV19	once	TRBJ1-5	CASSTRDLNQPQHF	TGTGCCAGTAGTACCCGGGATTTAAATCAGCCCCAGCATTTT
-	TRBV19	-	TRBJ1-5	CATGGGGRFQPQHF	TGTGCCACCGGAGGGGGGGGGCGGTTTCAGCCCCAGCATTTT
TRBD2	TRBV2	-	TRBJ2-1	CASSGASGGPEQFF	TGTGCCAGCAGTGGGGCTAGCGGGGGTCCCGAGCAGTTCTTC
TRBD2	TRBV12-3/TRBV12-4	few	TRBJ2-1	CASRTSGGPWFF	TGTGCCAGCAGGACTAGCGGGGGGCCTTGGTTCTTC